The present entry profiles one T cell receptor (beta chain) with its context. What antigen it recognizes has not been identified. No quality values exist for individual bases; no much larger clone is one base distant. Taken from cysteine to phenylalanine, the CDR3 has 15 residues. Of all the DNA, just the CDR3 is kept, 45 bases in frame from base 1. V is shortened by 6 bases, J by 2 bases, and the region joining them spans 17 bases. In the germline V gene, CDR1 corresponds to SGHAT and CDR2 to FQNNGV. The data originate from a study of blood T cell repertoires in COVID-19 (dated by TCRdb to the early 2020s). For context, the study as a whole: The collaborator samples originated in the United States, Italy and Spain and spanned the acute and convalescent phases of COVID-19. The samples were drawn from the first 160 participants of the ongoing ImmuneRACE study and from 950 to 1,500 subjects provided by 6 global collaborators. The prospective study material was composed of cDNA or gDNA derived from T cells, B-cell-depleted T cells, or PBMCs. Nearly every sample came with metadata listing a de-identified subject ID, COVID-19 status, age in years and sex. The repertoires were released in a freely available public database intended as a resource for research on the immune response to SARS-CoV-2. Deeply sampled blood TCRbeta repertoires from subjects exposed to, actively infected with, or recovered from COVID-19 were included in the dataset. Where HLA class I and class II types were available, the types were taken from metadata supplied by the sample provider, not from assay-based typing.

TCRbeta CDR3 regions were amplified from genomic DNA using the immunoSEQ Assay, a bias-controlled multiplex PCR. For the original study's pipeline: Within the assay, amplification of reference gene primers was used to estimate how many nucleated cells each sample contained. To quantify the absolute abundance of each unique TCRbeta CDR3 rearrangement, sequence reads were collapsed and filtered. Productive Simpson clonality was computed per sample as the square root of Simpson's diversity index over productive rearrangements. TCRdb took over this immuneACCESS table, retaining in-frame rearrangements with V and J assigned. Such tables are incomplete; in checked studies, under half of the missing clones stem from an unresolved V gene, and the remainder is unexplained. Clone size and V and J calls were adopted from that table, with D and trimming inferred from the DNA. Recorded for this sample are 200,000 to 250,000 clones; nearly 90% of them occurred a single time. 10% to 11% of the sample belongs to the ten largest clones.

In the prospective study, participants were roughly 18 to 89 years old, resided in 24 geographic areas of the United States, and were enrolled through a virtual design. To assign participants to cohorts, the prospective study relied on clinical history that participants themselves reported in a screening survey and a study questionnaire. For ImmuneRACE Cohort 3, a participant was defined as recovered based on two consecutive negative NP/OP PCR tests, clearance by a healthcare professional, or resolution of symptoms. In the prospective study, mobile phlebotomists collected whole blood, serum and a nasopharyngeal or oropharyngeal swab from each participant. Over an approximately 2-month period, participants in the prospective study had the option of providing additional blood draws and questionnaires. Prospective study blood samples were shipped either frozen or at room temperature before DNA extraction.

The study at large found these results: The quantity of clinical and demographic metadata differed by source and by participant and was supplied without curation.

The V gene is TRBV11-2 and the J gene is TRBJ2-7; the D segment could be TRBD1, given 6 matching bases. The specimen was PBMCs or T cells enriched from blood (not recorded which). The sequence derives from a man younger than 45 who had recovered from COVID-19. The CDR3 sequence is CASRGTGTRPYEQYF. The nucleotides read TGTGCCAGCAGGGGGACCGGGACAAGACCCTACGAGCAGTACTTC.